This T cell receptor beta chain was identified during a study of T-cell memory formation after mild COVID-19. Across the whole study: Largely donor-specific sequence clusters came from two donors.

Study-level results: A second wave of clones peaked on day 37, and their SARS-CoV-2 specificity went unconfirmed. For contracting clones, CD4+ ones sat mainly in CM and EM, CD8+ in EMRA.

About this clonotype itself: Its antigen is not identified.

Each CDR3 protein gets one entry after TCRdb re-called the 5' RACE reads with MiXCR. The sample carries about 340,000 distinct CDR3 sequences, more than 15% recorded once. Trimming removed 3 bases from V and 4 bases from J; junction bases left unmatched: 8. The CDR3 runs 16 residues. Germline V gene data show CDR1 as MNHNS and CDR2 as SASEGT. The origin of this receptor is a man between 18 and 35 years old who had mild COVID-19 (a few samples of this study predate the infection). Cell type and time point are not known. The sequenced material came from PBMCs or a T cell subset sorted from them (not recorded which). The chain has TRBV6-1 and TRBJ2-2; 7 nucleotides match TRBD1. The CDR3 reads CASSERGQPITGELFF. The DNA of the CDR3 is TGTGCCAGCAGTGAGAGGGGACAGCCGATCACCGGGGAGCTGTTTTTT.